This entry features one TCR beta chain sequence. Its antigen is unknown. The entry originates in a study of cytomegalovirus exposure and HLA in healthy donors. Study background: Some 85 million unique TCRs from HLA-typed donors were held in an early data release. Study-wide findings and caveats: Later analysis suggested links between common viral pathogens and several top significant clusters. Fewer N-insertions than the approximately 700-donor mean were reportedly shown by an Asian-associated ancestry cluster in a later analysis.

PCR amplification relied on 60 Vbeta primers (plus 13 Jbeta primers). The data were produced by immunoSEQ multiplex PCR, yet TCRdb's version contains in-frame clones alone and is incomplete. The sample yields 150,000 to 200,000 clones, approximately 72% seen once. Among the donors, all were healthy bone marrow donors. The receptor was derived from a human donor in good health. Sequencing used PBMCs.

The CDR3 loop reads CASSTYRAGSNEKLFF. The CDR3 DNA reads TGTGCCAGCAGTACATACAGGGCTGGGAGTAATGAAAAACTGTTTTTT. The chain employs TRBV27 and TRBJ1-4; D might be TRBD1 (6 bases). The V and J ends lost 5 bases and 4 bases respectively, with 17 bases between them. Looked up from germline, CDR1 is MNHEY and CDR2 is SMNVEV (reference sequence). This CDR3 is 16 amino acids long.